The rows below give T cell receptor beta chains drawn from one sample of a study of blood T cell repertoires in COVID-19. Some clones are missing from TCRdb's copy, which holds only in-frame ones; the method was immunoSEQ multiplex PCR. The sample has 40,000 to 55,000 clones; 82% are singletons. Specimen: peripheral blood. The receptor set was obtained from a woman aged 70-85 years with acute or convalescent COVID-19. CDR3s include the opening cysteine and the closing phenylalanine or tryptophan. The D gene is left open where the match is weak. Clone sizes are given selectively: once, few, many, or a class where the clone is expanded.

clone_size | d_call | j_call | v_call | cdr3_aa | cdr3_nt
- | TRBD1 | TRBJ1-4 | TRBV4-3 | CASSRRQGDDEKLFF | TGCGCCAGCAGCCGTAGACAGGGCGATGATGAAAAACTGTTTTTT
few | TRBD2 | TRBJ2-5 | TRBV5-4 | CASSWTRQETQYF | TGTGCCAGCAGCTGGACTAGACAAGAGACCCAGTACTTC
once | TRBD2 | TRBJ2-1 | TRBV29-1 | CSVVRSTSFNEQFF | TGCAGCGTTGTAAGGTCGACTAGCTTCAATGAGCAGTTCTTC
- | - | TRBJ2-7 | TRBV6-2/TRBV6-3 | CASSLGLYEQYF | TGTGCCAGCAGTTTGGGCCTTTACGAGCAGTACTTC
once | TRBD1 | TRBJ1-2 | TRBV5-5 | CASSNQGALSGGYTF | TGTGCCAGCAGCAACCAGGGGGCGCTCTCCGGTGGCTACACCTTC
- | TRBD1 | TRBJ2-3 | TRBV30 | CAWARDRASTDTQYF | TGTGCCTGGGCCCGGGACAGGGCAAGCACAGATACGCAGTATTTT
- | TRBD1 | TRBJ2-1 | TRBV4-2 | CASRPGTGSGNEQFF | TGTGCCAGCAGGCCCGGGACAGGGTCTGGCAATGAGCAGTTCTTC
- | TRBD1 | TRBJ1-3 | TRBV24-1 | CATSEGQGARGNTIYF | TGTGCCACCAGTGAAGGACAGGGGGCACGAGGAAACACCATATATTTT
- | - | TRBJ2-7 | TRBV29-1 | CSVEPDRGYEQYF | TGCAGCGTTGAACCGGACAGAGGCTACGAGCAGTACTTC
- | TRBD2 | TRBJ2-7 | TRBV10-3 | CAHHGTSGSKEAYEQYF | TGTGCCCACCACGGGACTAGCGGTTCTAAAGAGGCCTACGAGCAGTACTTC
- | - | TRBJ2-1 | TRBV28 | CASSGTLSGISKQFF | TGTGCCAGCAGTGGGACACTAAGCGGGATATCAAAGCAGTTCTTC
- | - | TRBJ2-7 | TRBV30 | CAWSTAGYEQYF | TGTGCCTGGAGTACCGCGGGCTACGAGCAGTACTTC
once | TRBD1 | TRBJ1-2 | TRBV18 | CASSPPVGQGYGYTF | TGTGCCAGCTCACCACCGGTGGGACAGGGATATGGCTACACCTTC
- | TRBD2 | TRBJ2-1 | TRBV11-3 | CASSHGLAGEREQFF | TGTGCCAGCAGCCACGGACTAGCGGGAGAACGTGAGCAGTTCTTC
- | TRBD1 | TRBJ1-1 | TRBV20-1 | CSASGRGTAMNTEAFF | TGCAGTGCTAGTGGCAGGGGGACCGCTATGAACACTGAAGCTTTCTTT
- | - | TRBJ1-5 | TRBV7-8 | CASSYLGGNNQPQHF | TGTGCCAGCAGCTACCTCGGGGGTAACAATCAGCCCCAGCATTTT
- | - | TRBJ1-6 | TRBV9 | CASSVAPPDSGHSPLHF | TGTGCCAGCAGCGTAGCCCCTCCGGACAGCGGCCATTCACCCCTCCACTTT
- | - | TRBJ2-1 | TRBV24-1 | CATSRVFNEQFF | TGTGCCACCAGTCGGGTTTTCAATGAGCAGTTCTTC
- | TRBD1 | TRBJ1-6 | TRBV6-1 | CASSGPKRDRSSYNSPLHF | TGTGCCAGCAGTGGCCCCAAAAGGGACAGAAGCTCCTATAATTCACCCCTCCACTTT
- | TRBD2 | TRBJ2-3 | TRBV24-1 | CATSDSVPSTSGKADTQYF | TGTGCCACCAGTGATTCGGTGCCCTCGACTAGCGGGAAGGCAGATACGCAGTATTTT
- | - | TRBJ1-2 | TRBV19 | CASSIVSGDYGYTF | TGTGCCAGTAGTATAGTCTCCGGAGACTATGGCTACACCTTC
- | - | TRBJ1-2 | TRBV10-3 | CATGGEANYGYTF | TGTGCCACGGGGGGAGAAGCCAACTATGGCTACACCTTC
- | - | TRBJ1-1 | TRBV18 | CASSPVRSTEAFF | TGTGCCAGCTCACCTGTGAGGTCCACTGAAGCTTTCTTT